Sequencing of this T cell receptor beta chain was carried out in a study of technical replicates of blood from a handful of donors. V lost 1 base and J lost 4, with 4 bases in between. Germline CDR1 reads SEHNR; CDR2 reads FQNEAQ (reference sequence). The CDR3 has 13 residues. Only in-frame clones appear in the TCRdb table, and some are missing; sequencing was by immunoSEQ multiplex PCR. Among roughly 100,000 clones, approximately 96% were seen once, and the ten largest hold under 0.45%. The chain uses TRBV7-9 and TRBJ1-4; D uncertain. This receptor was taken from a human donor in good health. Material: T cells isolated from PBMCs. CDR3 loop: CASSLDINEKLFF. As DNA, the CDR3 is TGTGCCAGCAGCTTAGACATTAATGAAAAACTGTTTTTT.